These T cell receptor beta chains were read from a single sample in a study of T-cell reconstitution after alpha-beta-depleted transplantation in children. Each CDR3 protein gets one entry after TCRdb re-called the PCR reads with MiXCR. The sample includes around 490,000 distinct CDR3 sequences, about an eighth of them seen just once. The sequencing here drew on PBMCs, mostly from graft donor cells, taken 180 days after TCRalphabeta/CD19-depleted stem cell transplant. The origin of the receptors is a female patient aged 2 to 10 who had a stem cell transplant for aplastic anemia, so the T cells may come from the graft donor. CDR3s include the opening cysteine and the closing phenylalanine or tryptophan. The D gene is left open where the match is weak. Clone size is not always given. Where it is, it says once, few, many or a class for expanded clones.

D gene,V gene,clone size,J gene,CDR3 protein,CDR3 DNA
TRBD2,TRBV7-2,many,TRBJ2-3,CASSLGSLAGVADTQYF,TGTGCCAGCAGCTTAGGTAGTCTAGCGGGAGTGGCAGATACGCAGTATTTT
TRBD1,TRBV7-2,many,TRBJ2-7,CASSLGQGARYEQYF,TGTGCCAGCAGCTTGGGACAGGGGGCGCGGTACGAGCAGTACTTC
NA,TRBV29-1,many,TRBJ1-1,CSVLLGAEAFF,TGCAGCGTTTTGTTAGGCGCTGAAGCTTTCTTT
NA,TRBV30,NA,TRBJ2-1,CAWSRGGPYNEQFF,TGTGCCTGGAGTAGGGGCGGACCCTACAATGAGCAGTTCTTC
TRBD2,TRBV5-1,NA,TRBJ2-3,CASSSTSGRAVTDTQYF,TGCGCCAGCAGCTCGACTAGCGGGAGGGCCGTCACAGATACGCAGTATTTT
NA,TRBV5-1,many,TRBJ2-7,CASSLGQGGSEQYF,TGCGCCAGCAGCTTGGGACAGGGAGGGAGCGAGCAGTACTTC
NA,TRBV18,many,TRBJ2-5,CASSPIRKETQYF,TGTGCCAGCTCACCGATACGTAAAGAGACCCAGTACTTC
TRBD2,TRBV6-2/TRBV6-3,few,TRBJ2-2,CASSYGREATGELFF,TGTGCCAGCAGTTACGGGCGGGAGGCCACCGGGGAGCTGTTTTTT
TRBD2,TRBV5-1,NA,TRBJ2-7,CASSEPGLVYEQYF,TGCGCCAGCAGCGAGCCGGGACTAGTATACGAGCAGTACTTC
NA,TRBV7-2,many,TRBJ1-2,CASTPKGGREHYGYTF,TGTGCCAGCACCCCTAAGGGTGGCAGGGAACACTATGGCTACACCTTC
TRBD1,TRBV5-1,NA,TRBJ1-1,CASSPSTGVVTEAFF,TGCGCCAGCAGCCCCTCGACAGGGGTTGTCACTGAAGCTTTCTTT
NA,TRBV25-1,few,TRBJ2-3,CASSENRRVFGTDTQYF,TGTGCCAGCAGTGAAAATCGGAGGGTTTTTGGCACAGATACGCAGTATTTT
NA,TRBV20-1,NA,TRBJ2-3,CSAGLRLTQYF,TGCAGTGCTGGGCTTAGGCTCACGCAGTATTTT
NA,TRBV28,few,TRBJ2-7,CASSSPGRRTYEQYF,TGTGCCAGCAGTTCTCCGGGACGGCGAACCTACGAGCAGTACTTC
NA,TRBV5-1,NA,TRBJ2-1,CASSLLGAESYNEQFF,TGCGCCAGCTCCCTTCTCGGGGCGGAATCCTACAATGAGCAGTTCTTC
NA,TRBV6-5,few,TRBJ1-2,CASSYSTEYYGYTF,TGTGCCAGCAGTTACTCGACGGAGTACTATGGCTACACCTTC
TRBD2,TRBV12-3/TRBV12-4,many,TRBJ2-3,CASSSGGRIGDTQYF,TGTGCCAGCAGTTCGGGCGGGAGAATAGGAGATACGCAGTATTTT
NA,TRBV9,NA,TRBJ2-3,CASSGTAGTKSTDTQYF,TGTGCCAGCAGCGGGACTGCTGGGACAAAAAGCACAGATACGCAGTATTTT
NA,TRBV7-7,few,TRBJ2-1,CASSSLPADLSYNEQFF,TGTGCCAGCAGCTCCCTCCCTGCGGACCTCTCCTACAATGAGCAGTTCTTC
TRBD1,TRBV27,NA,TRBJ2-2,CASTTDRALAGELFF,TGTGCCAGCACCACGGACAGGGCATTGGCCGGGGAGCTGTTTTTT
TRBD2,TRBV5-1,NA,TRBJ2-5,CASSTGGLAGEGETQYF,TGCGCCAGCAGCACTGGAGGACTAGCGGGAGAAGGGGAGACCCAGTACTTC
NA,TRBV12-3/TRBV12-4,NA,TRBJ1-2,CASIHSYYAYTF,TGTGCCAGCATCCACAGCTACTATGCCTACACCTTC
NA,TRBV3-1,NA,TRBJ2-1,CASCARLVSSPYNEQFF,TGTGCCTCCTGCGCTCGACTAGTCTCAAGCCCTTACAATGAGCAGTTCTTC
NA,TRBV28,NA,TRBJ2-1,CASRPGGPGSSGTSYNEQFF,TGTGCCAGCAGACCAGGGGGCCCGGGGTCTAGCGGGACATCCTACAATGAGCAGTTCTTC
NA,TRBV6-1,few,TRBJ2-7,CASRLSSSYEQYF,TGTGCCAGCAGACTCAGTAGCTCCTACGAGCAGTACTTC
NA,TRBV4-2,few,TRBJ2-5,CASSHNGAETQYF,TGTGCCAGCAGCCATAACGGTGCGGAGACCCAGTACTTC
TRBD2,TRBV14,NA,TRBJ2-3,CASSQDDLTSGATDTQYF,TGTGCCAGCAGCCAAGACGACCTTACTAGCGGAGCCACAGATACGCAGTATTTT
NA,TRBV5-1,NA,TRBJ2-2,CASSWPRLRINTGELFF,TGCGCCAGCAGCTGGCCTCGACTAAGGATCAACACCGGGGAGCTGTTTTTT